These 25 T cell receptor beta chains were all obtained from the same sample, sequenced in a study of T cells in Graves' hyperthyroidism and ophthalmopathy. The source material, RNA transcripts, was used to amplify TCR beta CDR3 regions. When the TCR CDR3 underwent first-round RT-PCR, the HTBI primer set was used. TCRdb recomputed calls from the multiplex PCR reads with MiXCR, one row per CDR3 protein. The table has hundreds of thousands of distinct CDR3 sequences, 35% to 45% seen once. Sequencing was done on a sample of blood. Source of these receptors: a man aged 18-30 years with Graves' hyperthyroidism.

This clonotype was seen a single time. The V and J genes are TRBV12-3 or TRBV12-4 and TRBJ2-2; D gene ambiguous. Trimming took off 6 bases at V and 5 bases at J, with 10 bases between the two ends. This CDR3 spans 13 amino acids. The DNA for the CDR3 is TGTGCCAGCAGACGGATTTTGACCGGGGAGCTGTTTTTT. Translation: CASRRILTGELFF.

This clonotype has only a few counts. The chain employs TRBV9 and TRBJ2-7; no firm D call. The CDR3 spans 12 residues. The V and J ends lost 7 bases and 9 bases respectively, with 17 bases between them. CDR1 is SGDLS, CDR2 YYNGEE, per germline. The CDR3 coding sequence is TGTGCCAGCGGAGCCCCCGCCGCTGGGCAGTACTTC. Translated: CASGAPAAGQYF.

This clonotype has a count of ten or more. The genes are TRBV19 and TRBJ1-2; a weak D match, TRBD1 (5 bases). From germline, CDR1 is LNHDA and CDR2 SQIVND (reference sequence). The length of the CDR3 is 12 residues. Trimming removed 10 bases at V and 4 bases at J, with 13 bases between. The CDR3 coding sequence is TGTGCCACCGCTGACAGCCCCTATGGCTACACCTTC. This sequence encodes CATADSPYGYTF. Filled out from reference TRBV19 and TRBJ1-2, the complete variable domain reads DGGITQSPKYLFRKEGQNVTLSCEQNLNHDAMYWYRQDPGQGLRLIYYSQIVNDFQKGDIAEGYSVSREKKESFPLTVTSAQKNPTAFYLCATADSPYGYTFGSGTRLTVV.

This rearrangement joins TRBV20-1 to TRBJ1-2; 8 bases map to TRBD1. Trimming cost V 5 bases and J 5 bases; bases outside gene matches: 4. The germline V gene encodes CDR1 DFQATT and CDR2 SNEGSKA (reference sequence). This CDR3 has 12 amino acids. The CDR3 nucleotides read TGCAGTGCTTATGACAGGGGATATGGCTACACCTTC. Protein: CSAYDRGYGYTF.

This clonotype was found many times. The chain links TRBV20-1 to TRBJ1-2; possibly TRBD1 for D (5 bases). Trimming cost V 5 bases and J 3 bases, with 13 bases left between them. The germline V gene has CDR1 DFQATT and CDR2 SNEGSKA (reference sequence). The CDR3 runs 13 residues. The CDR3 DNA sequence: TGCAGTGCTGGCGTACCGGGACACTATGGCTACACCTTC. Its translation: CSAGVPGHYGYTF.

This chain joins TRBV12-3 or TRBV12-4 and TRBJ2-5; perhaps TRBD2 as D (5 bases). CDR3 length equals 13 residues. The V end was cut by 5 bases, the J end by 4 bases, with 11 bases between. The CDR3 reads CASSPDSPETQYF. DNA for the CDR3: TGTGCCAGCAGTCCGGACTCCCCAGAGACCCAGTACTTC.

The count of this clonotype is one. This rearrangement joins TRBV25-1 to TRBJ1-1; tentatively, D is TRBD1 (5 bases). The CDR3 length is 16 residues. Germline CDR1 and CDR2: MGHDK and SYGVNS. V shed 8 bases and J shed 3 bases, with 22 bases lying between them. The CDR3 bases are TGTGCCAGCTCCAGATCTATACAGGTTGGGGACACTGAAGCTTTCTTT. This gives the protein CASSRSIQVGDTEAFF. Based on the CDR3 plus reference TRBV25-1 and TRBJ1-1, the full variable domain is EADIYQTPRYLVIGTGKKITLECSQTMGHDKMYWYQQDPGMELHLIHYSYGVNSTEKGDLSSESTVSRIRTEHFPLTLESARPSHTSQYLCASSRSIQVGDTEAFFGQGTRLTVV.

Note on this clonotype: The junction does not match germline at one end; this may be a read error. The rearrangement joins TRBV7-7 to TRBJ2-5; D is possibly TRBD2 (7 bases). The CDR3 extends over 15 amino acids. Germline V lookup: CDR1 SSHAT, CDR2 FNYEAQ (reference sequence). The CDR3 DNA reads TGTGCTAGCAGCTTTGCGGGGGCCTCACAAGAGACCCAGTACTTC. Its protein product is CASSFAGASQETQYF.

Details on this clonotype: This CDR3 is missing its conserved last phenylalanine or tryptophan, likely due to a read error. This chain connects TRBV20-1 to TRBJ1-5; 7 bases are a match to TRBD1. Germline-derived CDR1 and CDR2 are DFQATT and SNEGSKA (reference sequence). Germline trimming cut 5 bases from V and 7 bases from J; bases unmatched to any gene: 5. CDR3 size: 12 residues. CDR3 coding DNA: TGCAGTGCTGGACAGGTTGGACAGCCCCAGCATTTA. This sequence encodes CSAGQVGQPQHL.

The table lists this clonotype with a few counts. The V gene is TRBV5-1, the J gene TRBJ2-6; D is undetermined. From germline, CDR1 is SGHRS and CDR2 YFSETQ. Between the trimmed V and J ends, which lost 4 bases and 4 bases, there was a span of 9 bases. The CDR3 runs 14 residues. The CDR3 protein is CASSPFQGANVLTF. The CDR3, as DNA: TGCGCCAGCAGCCCCTTCCAAGGGGCCAACGTCCTGACTTTC.

This clonotype was picked up a small number of times. A much bigger clone sits one base away, suggesting this may be a read error. The chain uses TRBV9 and TRBJ1-2; 8 bases agree with TRBD1. The V gene end was trimmed by 2 bases and the J gene end by 13 bases; junction bases not matched to a gene: 10. The CDR3 contains 13 residues. Germline V lookup: CDR1 SGDLS, CDR2 YYNGEE. CDR3 sequence: CASSVSTGGFTTF. As DNA, the CDR3 is TGTGCCAGCAGCGTCTCTACAGGGGGGTTCACCACCTTC.

This rearrangement joins TRBV24-1 to TRBJ2-7, with D possibly matching TRBD1 (5 bases). The CDR3 is 14 residues long. The V and J ends lost 3 bases and 5 bases respectively, with 13 bases between them. CDR1 and CDR2 (germline): KGHDR, SFDVKD. CDR3 loop: CATSDPGRVNEQYF. The CDR3 DNA is TGTGCCACCAGTGATCCCGGCAGGGTCAACGAGCAGTACTTC.

This clonotype has a handful of counts. This chain uses TRBV20-1 with TRBJ2-7; D remains ambiguous. Germline assignment: CDR1 DFQATT and CDR2 SNEGSKA (reference sequence). V lost 4 bases to trimming and J lost 0 bases, with 10 bases between them. CDR3 size: 13 residues. CDR3 region: CSAIDSYSYEQYF. CDR3 coding DNA: TGCAGTGCTATAGACTCCTACTCCTACGAGCAGTACTTC.

A note on this clonotype: No conserved phenylalanine or tryptophan ends this CDR3, so it is likely a read error. The chain employs TRBV7-3 and TRBJ2-2; D uncertain. This CDR3 contains 14 residues. Germline CDR1 is SGHTA and CDR2 is FQGTGA. The CDR3 DNA reads TGTGCCAGCAACTTAACCCCTTACACCGGGGAGCTGTTTCTT. Its translation: CASNLTPYTGELFL.

This clonotype was seen many times. The chain recombines TRBV10-3 with TRBJ1-1; D not certain. The CDR3 is made up of 14 amino acids. Germline values: CDR1 ENHRY, CDR2 SYGVKD. The V end was cut by 2 bases, the J end by 4 bases, with 11 bases between. The CDR3: CAISEEAGGTEAFF. The DNA of the CDR3 is TGTGCCATCAGTGAGGAGGCTGGTGGCACTGAAGCTTTCTTT.

The rearrangement uses TRBV20-1 and TRBJ1-5; 7 bases align to TRBD1. The CDR3 sequence is 13 residues long. Trimming at V came to 5 bases and at J to 11 bases, leaving 12 bases not matched to a gene. The germline V gene encodes CDR1 DFQATT and CDR2 SNEGSKA (reference sequence). CDR3 sequence: CSAPDRALSAQHF. The DNA for the CDR3 is TGCAGTGCTCCAGACAGGGCTCTCTCGGCCCAGCATTTT.

This clonotype was seen many times. The V call is TRBV7-8, the J call TRBJ1-6; D remains unclear. This CDR3 has 16 residues. V was clipped by 1 base and J by 9 bases, with 16 bases between them. Per germline, CDR1 SGHVS and CDR2 FQNEAQ. Here the CDR3 reads CASSLGSQMRVSPLHF. The CDR3, as DNA: TGTGCCAGCAGCTTAGGCAGTCAGATGAGGGTTTCACCCCTCCACTTT.

This clonotype appeared a single time. The chain is built from TRBV7-9 and TRBJ2-2, with D possibly TRBD1 on 5 matching bases. The CDR3 is 14 amino acids. V was clipped by 5 bases and J by 6 bases, with 13 bases between them. In germline, CDR1 is SEHNR, CDR2 FQNEAQ (reference sequence). The CDR3 coding sequence is TGTGCCAGCAGCGTTGATAGGGGATCCGGGGAGCTGTTTTTT. It is translated as CASSVDRGSGELFF.

The V call is TRBV7-2, the J call TRBJ2-7; TRBD1 is a possible D gene (6 bases). The germline V gene encodes CDR1 SGHTA and CDR2 FQGNSA. The CDR3 has 14 residues. V was trimmed by 2 bases and J by 6 bases, leaving 14 bases between them. CDR3 DNA: TGTGCCAGCAGCTTACGGTCGGCAGGGGTCGAGCAGTACTTC. This encodes CASSLRSAGVEQYF.

On this clonotype itself: Just one base apart from a much larger clone, this may be a read error. The chain combines TRBV11-3 with TRBJ2-5, with D perhaps matching TRBD1 (5 bases). The CDR3 has 15 amino acids. The V end lost 8 bases, the J end lost 0 bases, and 16 bases lay between the germline ends. CDR1 SGHNT and CDR2 YENEEA come from the germline V gene. The CDR3 coding sequence is TGTGCCAGCGATACCCTAGTGGGGCACCAAGAGACCCAGTACTTC. Translation gives CASDTLVGHQETQYF.

A word on this clonotype: Mismatch with germline at one junction end may stem from a read error. The chain has TRBV5-1 and TRBJ1-3, with D uncertain. Germline V gene lookup returns CDR1 SGHRS and CDR2 YFSETQ. The CDR3 covers 15 residues. For the CDR3, the DNA is TGTGCCAGCAGGCCGGACGGGAGCTCTGGAAACACCATATATTTT. Its translation: CASRPDGSSGNTIYF.

The genes are TRBV25-1 and TRBJ2-5; the D gene is possibly TRBD1 (6 bases). Looked up from germline, CDR1 is MGHDK and CDR2 is SYGVNS. The CDR3 loop spans 18 amino acids. Trimming cost V 7 bases and J 0 bases, with 24 bases left between them. The CDR3 nucleotides are TGTGCCAGCACAGATTCAGGACAGCCCCTTTTCGACCAAGAGACCCAGTACTTC. It encodes CASTDSGQPLFDQETQYF.

This clonotype appeared a few times. The V call is TRBV6-2 or TRBV6-3, the J call TRBJ2-7; D unresolved. CDR1 is MNHEY, CDR2 SVGEGT, per germline. Trimming shortened V by 5 bases and J by 0 bases, and 11 bases separated the two germline ends. CDR3 length: 14 amino acids. The CDR3 DNA reads as TGTGCCAGCAGTCCCTTGGCAGCCTCCTACGAGCAGTACTTC. Its protein is CASSPLAASYEQYF.

This chain links TRBV15 with TRBJ1-6; D perhaps matches TRBD1 (5 bases). V was trimmed by 3 bases and J by 6 bases, leaving 15 bases between them. The length of the CDR3 is 16 residues. Germline V gene data show CDR1 as LNHNV and CDR2 as YYDKDF (reference sequence). The CDR3 DNA sequence: TGTGCCACCAGCAGCGTAGCAGGGCCCCCTAATTCACCCCTCCACTTT. It translates to CATSSVAGPPNSPLHF.

This chain connects TRBV5-7 to TRBJ1-4, with a tentative D call TRBD1 (6 bases). TRBV5-7 is given ORF status, its function remaining uncertain. The germline V and J ends were trimmed by 4 bases and 0 bases, with 13 bases remaining between them. The CDR3 is made up of 16 amino acids. The chain's CDR3 is CASSLGTFATNEKLFF. CDR3 in DNA: TGTGCCAGCAGCCTCGGGACATTTGCAACTAATGAAAAACTGTTTTTT.